The following is a T cell receptor (beta chain) sequence with its context. This specimen comes from a study of blood T cell repertoires in COVID-19. As for the study in general: PBMCs, B-cell-depleted T cells, or T cells were the source of the cDNA or gDNA that made up the material.

The repertoire was sequenced with immunoSEQ multiplex PCR; TCRdb's copy has only in-frame clones and lacks some. Among 250,000 or so clones listed, 84% were seen once. The specimen sequenced was peripheral blood. This TCR was recovered from a woman in her thirties or forties who had recovered from COVID-19.

The CDR3 DNA reads TGTGCCAGCAGCTTAGGGCAGACCAGGGATACGCAGTATTTT. Translated, it gives CASSLGQTRDTQYF. The chain combines TRBV7-3 with TRBJ2-3; no firm D call. Deletions cut 2 bases from V and 6 bases from J, with 12 bases between. The CDR3 covers 14 residues. CDR1 is SGHTA and CDR2 is FQGTGA in the germline V gene.